This record looks at one T cell receptor (beta chain) sequence and its context. Its antigen is still unknown. The assay was immunoSEQ multiplex PCR, and TCRdb's table has in-frame clones only and misses some. This sample yields around 70,000 clones, of which less than 95% are seen a single time; 0.5% to 0.65% belongs to the top ten. The data were obtained in a study of cytomegalovirus exposure and HLA in healthy donors. Looked up from germline, CDR1 is MNHEY and CDR2 is SVGAGI. J was trimmed by 4 bases and V by 5 bases; bases with no gene match: 8. CDR3 size: 15 residues. General study results and limits: The tendency of first-cohort TCR clusters to co-occur in the 120 validation repertoires was the finding of a later analysis.

Sequenced: PBMCs. The chain recombines TRBV6-5 with TRBJ2-3, with 8 bases identical to TRBD2. The clonotype comes from a woman under 30 in good health and CMV-seronegative. CDR3 loop: CASSNRGGSADTQYF. Here the CDR3 DNA reads TGTGCCAGCAGTAATCGGGGGGGCAGTGCAGATACGCAGTATTTT.